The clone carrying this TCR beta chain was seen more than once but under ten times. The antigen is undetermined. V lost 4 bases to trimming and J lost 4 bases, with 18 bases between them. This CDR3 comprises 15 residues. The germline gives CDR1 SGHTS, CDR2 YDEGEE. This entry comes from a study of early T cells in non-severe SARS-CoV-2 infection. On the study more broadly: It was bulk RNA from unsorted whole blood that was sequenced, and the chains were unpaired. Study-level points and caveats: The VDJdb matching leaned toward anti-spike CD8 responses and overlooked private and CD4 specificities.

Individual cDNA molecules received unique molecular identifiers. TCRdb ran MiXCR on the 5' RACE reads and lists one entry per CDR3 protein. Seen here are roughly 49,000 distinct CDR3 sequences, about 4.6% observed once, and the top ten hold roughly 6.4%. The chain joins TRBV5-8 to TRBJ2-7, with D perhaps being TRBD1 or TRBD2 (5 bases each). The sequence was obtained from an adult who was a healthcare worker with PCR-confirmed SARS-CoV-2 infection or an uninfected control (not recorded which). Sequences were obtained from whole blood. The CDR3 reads CASSPLRLGRYEQYF. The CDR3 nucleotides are TGTGCCAGCAGCCCCCTCAGGCTGGGACGGTACGAGCAGTACTTC.